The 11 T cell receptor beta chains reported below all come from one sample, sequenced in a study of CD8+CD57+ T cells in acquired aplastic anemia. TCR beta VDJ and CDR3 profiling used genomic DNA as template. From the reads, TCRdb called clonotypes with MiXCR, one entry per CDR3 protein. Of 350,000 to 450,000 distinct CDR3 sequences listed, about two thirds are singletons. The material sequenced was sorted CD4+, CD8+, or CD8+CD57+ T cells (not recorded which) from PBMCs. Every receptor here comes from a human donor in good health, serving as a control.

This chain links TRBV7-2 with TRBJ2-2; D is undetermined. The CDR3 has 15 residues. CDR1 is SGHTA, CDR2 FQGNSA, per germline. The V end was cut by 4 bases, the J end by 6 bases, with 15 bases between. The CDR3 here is CASSWHGRISGELFF. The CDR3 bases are TGTGCCAGCAGCTGGCACGGTCGTATCTCCGGGGAGCTGTTTTTT. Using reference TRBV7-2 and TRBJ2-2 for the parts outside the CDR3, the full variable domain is GAGVSQSPSNKVTEKGKDVELRCDPISGHTALYWYRQSLGQGLEFLIYFQGNSAPDKSGLPSDRFSAERTGGSVSTLTIQRTQQEDSAVYLCASSWHGRISGELFFGEGSRLTVL.

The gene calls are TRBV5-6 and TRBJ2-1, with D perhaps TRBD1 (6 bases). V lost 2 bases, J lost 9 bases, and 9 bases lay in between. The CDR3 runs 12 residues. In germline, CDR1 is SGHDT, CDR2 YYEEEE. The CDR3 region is CASSFGRGEQFF. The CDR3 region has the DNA TGTGCCAGCAGCTTCGGCAGGGGTGAGCAGTTCTTC.

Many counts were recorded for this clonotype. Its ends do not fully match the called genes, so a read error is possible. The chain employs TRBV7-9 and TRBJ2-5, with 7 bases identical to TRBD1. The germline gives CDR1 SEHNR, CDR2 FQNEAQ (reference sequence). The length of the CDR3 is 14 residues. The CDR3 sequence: CASSVRQGQETQYF. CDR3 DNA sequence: TGTGCCAGCAGCGTAAGACAGGGTCAAGAGACTCAGTACTTC.

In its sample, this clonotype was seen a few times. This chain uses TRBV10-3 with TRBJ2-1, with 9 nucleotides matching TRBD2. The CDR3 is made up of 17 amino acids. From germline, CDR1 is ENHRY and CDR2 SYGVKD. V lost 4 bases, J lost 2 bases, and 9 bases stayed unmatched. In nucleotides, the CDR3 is TGTGCCATCAGTGGTCGGCTAGCGGGGCGTGCCTACAATGAGCAGTTCTTC. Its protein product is CAISGRLAGRAYNEQFF.

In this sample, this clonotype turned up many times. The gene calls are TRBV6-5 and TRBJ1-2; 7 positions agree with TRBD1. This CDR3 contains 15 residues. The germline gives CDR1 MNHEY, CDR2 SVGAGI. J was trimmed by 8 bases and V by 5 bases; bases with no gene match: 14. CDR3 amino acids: CASSEDRKGMGGYTF. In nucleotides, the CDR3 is TGTGCCAGCAGTGAGGACAGGAAAGGGATGGGAGGCTACACCTTC.

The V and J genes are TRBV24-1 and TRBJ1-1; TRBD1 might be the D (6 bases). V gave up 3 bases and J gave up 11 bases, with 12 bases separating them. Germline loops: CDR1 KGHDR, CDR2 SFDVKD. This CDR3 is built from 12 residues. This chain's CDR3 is CATSDTGADAFF. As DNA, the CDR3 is TGTGCCACCAGTGATACGGGGGCAGACGCTTTCTTT.

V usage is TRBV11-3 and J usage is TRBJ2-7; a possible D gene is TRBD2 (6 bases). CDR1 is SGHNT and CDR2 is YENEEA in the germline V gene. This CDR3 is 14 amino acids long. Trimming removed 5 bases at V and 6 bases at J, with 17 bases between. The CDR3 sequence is CASSQRRGSGEQYF. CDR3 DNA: TGTGCCAGCAGCCAGAGGCGGGGTTCGGGCGAGCAGTACTTC.

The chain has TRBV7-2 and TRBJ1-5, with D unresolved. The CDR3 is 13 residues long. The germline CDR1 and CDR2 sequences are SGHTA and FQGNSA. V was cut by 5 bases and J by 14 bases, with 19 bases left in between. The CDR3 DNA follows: TGTGCCAGCAGCCAAGAGTATCATCAGCCGGAGCATTTT. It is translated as CASSQEYHQPEHF. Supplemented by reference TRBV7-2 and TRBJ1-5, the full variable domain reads GAGVSQSPSNKVTEKGKDVELRCDPISGHTALYWYRQSLGQGLEFLIYFQGNSAPDKSGLPSDRFSAERTGGSVSTLTIQRTQQEDSAVYLCASSQEYHQPEHFGDGTRLSIL.

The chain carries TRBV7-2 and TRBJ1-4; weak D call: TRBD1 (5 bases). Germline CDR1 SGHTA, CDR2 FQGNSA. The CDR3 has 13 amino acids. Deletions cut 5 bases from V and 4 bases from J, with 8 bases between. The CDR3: CASSPQGNEKLFF. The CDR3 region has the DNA TGTGCCAGCAGCCCTCAGGGTAATGAAAAACTGTTTTTT.

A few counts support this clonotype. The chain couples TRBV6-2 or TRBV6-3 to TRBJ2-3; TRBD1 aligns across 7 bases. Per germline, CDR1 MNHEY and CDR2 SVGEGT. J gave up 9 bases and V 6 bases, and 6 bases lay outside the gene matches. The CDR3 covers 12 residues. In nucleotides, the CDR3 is TGTGCCAGCAGCGCAGGGGGTACAACGCAGTATTTT. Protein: CASSAGGTTQYF.

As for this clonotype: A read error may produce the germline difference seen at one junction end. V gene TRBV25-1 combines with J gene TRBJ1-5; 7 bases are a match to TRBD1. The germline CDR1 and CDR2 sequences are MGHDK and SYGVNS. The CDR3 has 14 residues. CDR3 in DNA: TGTGTCAGCAGTGAAGACAGGGACTTCAGGGCCCAGCATTTT. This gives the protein CVSSEDRDFRAQHF.